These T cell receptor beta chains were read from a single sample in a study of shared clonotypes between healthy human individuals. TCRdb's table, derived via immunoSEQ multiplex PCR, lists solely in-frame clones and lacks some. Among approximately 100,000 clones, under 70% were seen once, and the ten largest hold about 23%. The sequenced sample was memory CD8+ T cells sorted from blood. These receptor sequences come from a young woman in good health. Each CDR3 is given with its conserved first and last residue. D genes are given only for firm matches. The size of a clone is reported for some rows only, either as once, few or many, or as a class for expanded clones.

cdr3_nt: TGTGCCAGCAGTTTTCGGGTACGCTATAGCAATCAGCCCCAGCATTTT; cdr3_aa: CASSFRVRYSNQPQHF; clone_size: .; j_call: TRBJ1-5; d_call: .; v_call: TRBV28
cdr3_nt: TGTGCCAGCAGCCCAAACCGGGACACCAGAACCTACGAGCAGTACTTC; cdr3_aa: CASSPNRDTRTYEQYF; clone_size: .; j_call: TRBJ2-7; d_call: .; v_call: TRBV7-9
cdr3_nt: TGTGCCAGCATAGGACTGGGACTAGGGCTGGAGGCTACGCAGTATTTT; cdr3_aa: CASIGLGLGLEATQYF; clone_size: .; j_call: TRBJ2-3; d_call: TRBD2; v_call: TRBV27
cdr3_nt: TGCGCCAGCAGCCAGCAAAGCCAAGAGACCCAGTACTTC; cdr3_aa: CASSQQSQETQYF; clone_size: .; j_call: TRBJ2-5; d_call: .; v_call: TRBV4-1
cdr3_nt: TGTGCCAGCAGCCCAATATGGGGACTCCTGGGCGGGCGGGAGCTGTTTTTT; cdr3_aa: CASSPIWGLLGGRELFF; clone_size: .; j_call: TRBJ2-2; d_call: .; v_call: TRBV2
cdr3_nt: TGTGCCAGCAGCTTAAAACGACAAGCGTTAAATGATGGCTACACCTTC; cdr3_aa: CASSLKRQALNDGYTF; clone_size: .; j_call: TRBJ1-2; d_call: .; v_call: TRBV2
cdr3_nt: TGTGCCAGCAGCCAAGGCGGTTGGCTCTACACCGGGGAGCTGTTTTTT; cdr3_aa: CASSQGGWLYTGELFF; clone_size: .; j_call: TRBJ2-2; d_call: .; v_call: TRBV14
cdr3_nt: TGTGCCAGCGGCCCACGAGGAGATACGCAGTATTTT; cdr3_aa: CASGPRGDTQYF; clone_size: few; j_call: TRBJ2-3; d_call: .; v_call: TRBV5-6
cdr3_nt: TGTGCCAGCAGCTTATTTCAGGACTACAATGAGCAGTTCTTC; cdr3_aa: CASSLFQDYNEQFF; clone_size: few; j_call: TRBJ2-1; d_call: .; v_call: TRBV7-9
cdr3_nt: TGTGCCAGCAGCCACCTAGCGGGGATCACAGATACGCAGTATTTT; cdr3_aa: CASSHLAGITDTQYF; clone_size: .; j_call: TRBJ2-3; d_call: TRBD2; v_call: TRBV4-2
cdr3_nt: TGTGCCAGCAGCCAGGCCGACAGGCGTGTCAATCAGCCCCAGCATTTT; cdr3_aa: CASSQADRRVNQPQHF; clone_size: .; j_call: TRBJ1-5; d_call: .; v_call: TRBV4-2
cdr3_nt: TGCGCCAGCAGCCCGTACCTCAGGGGATCCACCGGGGAGCTGTTTTTT; cdr3_aa: CASSPYLRGSTGELFF; clone_size: .; j_call: TRBJ2-2; d_call: .; v_call: TRBV5-1
cdr3_nt: TGCAGCGTCCTTATGCCGGACAGGTCGAACACCGGGGAGCTGTTTTTT; cdr3_aa: CSVLMPDRSNTGELFF; clone_size: few; j_call: TRBJ2-2; d_call: TRBD1; v_call: TRBV29-1
cdr3_nt: TGTGCCAGCAGCTTGGACGGGGACGGTCAGCCCCAGCATTTT; cdr3_aa: CASSLDGDGQPQHF; clone_size: .; j_call: TRBJ1-5; d_call: .; v_call: TRBV5-6
cdr3_nt: TGTGCCAGCAGTGAAGGAGTAGGGTGGTACGAGCAGTACTTC; cdr3_aa: CASSEGVGWYEQYF; clone_size: .; j_call: TRBJ2-7; d_call: .; v_call: TRBV2